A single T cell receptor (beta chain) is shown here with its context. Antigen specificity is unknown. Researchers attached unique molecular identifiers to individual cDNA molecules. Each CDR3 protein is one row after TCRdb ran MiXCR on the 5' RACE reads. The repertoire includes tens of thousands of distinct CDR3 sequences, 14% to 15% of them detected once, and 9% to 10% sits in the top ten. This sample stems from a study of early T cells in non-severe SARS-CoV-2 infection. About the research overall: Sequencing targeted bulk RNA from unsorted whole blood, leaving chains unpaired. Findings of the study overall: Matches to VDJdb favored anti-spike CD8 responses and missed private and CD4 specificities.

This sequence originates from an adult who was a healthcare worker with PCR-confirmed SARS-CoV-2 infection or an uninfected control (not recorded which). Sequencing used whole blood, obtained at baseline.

The CDR3, as DNA: TGCAGTGCTGTGTCAGGGGCCGCCGGTGAGCAGTTCTTC. Residues: CSAVSGAAGEQFF. The chain combines TRBV20-1 with TRBJ2-1; D is possibly TRBD1 (6 bases). V was shortened by 5 bases and J by 9 bases, with 17 bases between the two germline ends. Germline loops: CDR1 DFQATT, CDR2 SNEGSKA (reference sequence). This CDR3 is 13 amino acids long.